One sample yielded the 20 T cell receptor beta chains listed below, sequenced in a study of OX40 agonist ivuxolimab in advanced cancers. Assay: immunoSEQ multiplex PCR; the TCRdb copy retains only in-frame clones and omits some. Altogether over 75,000 clones are present, around 87% being singletons, with the ten largest covering about 4%. The specimen comprised CD4+ or CD8+ T cells sorted from blood, sampled in a trial of the OX40 agonist ivuxolimab. The receptor set was obtained from an adult with an advanced solid tumor such as melanoma, head and neck, liver or kidney cancer.

This clone occurred once. The V and J genes are TRBV5-1 and TRBJ1-1, with D perhaps TRBD1 (6 bases). Trimming stripped 0 bases from V and 1 base from J, with 10 bases between. The CDR3 loop spans 15 amino acids. Germline V gene data show CDR1 as SGHRS and CDR2 as YFSETQ. CDR3 sequence: CASSLEGTQNTEAFF. In DNA, the CDR3 is TGCGCCAGCAGCTTGGAGGGGACACAGAACACTGAAGCTTTCTTT.

This chain links TRBV28 with TRBJ1-2, with 7 bases aligning to TRBD1. This CDR3 is 15 amino acids long. Losses at the gene ends were 5 bases for V and 10 bases for J; bases not matched to a gene: 16. Germline V CDR1 and CDR2: MDHEN, SYDVKM. The CDR3 here is CASSPPGDRSPTYTF. The CDR3 DNA follows: TGTGCCAGCAGTCCCCCGGGGGACAGATCTCCCACCTACACCTTC.

The chain employs TRBV5-4 and TRBJ2-1; 7 nucleotides agree with TRBD1. The junction had 2 bases not matched to a gene; V was cut back by 1 base and J by 4 bases. CDR1 and CDR2 from the germline V gene are SGHNT and YYREEE (reference sequence). The CDR3 runs 14 residues. CDR3 sequence reads: CASSLRDRYNEQFF. DNA of the CDR3: TGTGCCAGCAGCTTGCGGGACAGATACAATGAGCAGTTCTTC.

The chain joins TRBV21-1 to TRBJ1-1. TRBV21-1 counts as a pseudogene. The CDR3 contains 19 residues. The CDR3 protein is CASSRTSLLPGRMNTEAFF. CDR3 bases: TGTGCCAGCAGCAGAACGTCTCTGTTACCGGGACGCATGAACACTGAAGCTTTCTTT.

The rearrangement uses TRBV9 and TRBJ2-1, with D possibly TRBD2 on 7 matching bases. V lost 0 bases, J lost 9 bases, and 19 bases lay in between. Germline values: CDR1 SGDLS, CDR2 YYNGEE. This CDR3 is 16 amino acids long. CDR3 sequence: CASSVAPGRGNSEQFF. The CDR3 nucleotides read TGTGCCAGCAGCGTAGCTCCAGGGAGGGGGAACAGTGAGCAGTTCTTC.

The chain uses TRBV19 and TRBJ1-4, with TRBD1 as a possible D gene (6 bases). Germline CDR1 reads LNHDA; CDR2 reads SQIVND (reference sequence). The CDR3 contains 13 residues. Trimming removed 0 bases from V and 14 bases from J, with 13 bases in between. This chain's CDR3 is CASSIDREGGLFF. CDR3 nucleotide sequence: TGTGCCAGTAGTATAGATCGAGAGGGGGGCCTGTTTTTT.

V is TRBV4-1 and J is TRBJ2-2, with 10 nucleotides matching TRBD2. J gave up 6 bases and V 0 bases, and 7 bases lay outside the gene matches. Germline CDR1 MGHRA, CDR2 YSYEKL. The CDR3 extends over 17 amino acids. The CDR3 is CASSQDDGLAVPGELFF. The CDR3 nucleotides read TGCGCCAGCAGCCAAGATGATGGACTAGCGGTTCCCGGGGAGCTGTTTTTT.

J is TRBJ2-7 and V is TRBV29-1; D is possibly TRBD1 (6 bases). Germline values: CDR1 SQVTM, CDR2 ANQGSEA. Trimming shortened V by 3 bases and J by 4 bases, and 16 bases separated the two germline ends. The CDR3 is made up of 14 amino acids. The CDR3 sequence is CSVEQGTGIYEQYF. In nucleotides, the CDR3 is TGCAGCGTTGAGCAGGGGACCGGGATATACGAGCAGTACTTC.

The chain employs TRBV5-1 and TRBJ2-7; maybe TRBD1 (6 bases). V lost 4 bases, J lost 0 bases, and 11 bases lay in between. The CDR3 is made up of 14 amino acids. From germline, CDR1 is SGHRS and CDR2 YFSETQ. The CDR3 DNA is TGCGCCAGCAGCCAAGGGGGAGTCTCCTACGAGCAGTACTTC. Its translation: CASSQGGVSYEQYF.

The chain uses TRBV14 and TRBJ2-1; 15 nucleotides agree with TRBD2. Germline CDR1 is SGHDN and CDR2 is FVKESK. CDR3 size: 15 residues. V dropped 1 base and J dropped 10; count of bases not matched to a gene: 2. CDR3 loop: CASSQVGLAGGEQFF. The CDR3 nucleotides are TGTGCCAGCAGCCAAGTTGGACTAGCGGGAGGGGAGCAGTTCTTC. The whole variable domain, filled in from reference TRBV14 and TRBJ2-1, reads EAGVTQFPSHSVIEKGQTVTLRCDPISGHDNLYWYRRVMGKEIKFLLHFVKESKQDESGMPNNRFLAERTGGTYSTLKVQPAELEDSGVYFCASSQVGLAGGEQFFGPGTRLTVL.

The sample holds a few counts of this clone. This chain uses TRBV30 with TRBJ2-5; D possibly matches TRBD1 or TRBD2 (6 bases each). The CDR3 is made up of 14 amino acids. V was cut by 0 bases and J by 5 bases, with 13 bases left in between. Germline loops: CDR1 GTSNPN, CDR2 SVGIG (reference sequence). CDR3 sequence reads: CAWSVPGGLETQYF. The CDR3 nucleotides read TGTGCCTGGAGTGTGCCCGGGGGCCTGGAGACCCAGTACTTC.

The rearrangement joins TRBV30 to TRBJ2-2, with 13 bases aligning to TRBD2. The CDR3 is made up of 16 amino acids. CDR1 and CDR2 from the germline V gene are GTSNPN and SVGIG (reference sequence). With 8 bases clipped from V and 0 bases from J, the junction kept 6 bases outside the gene matches. CDR3 sequence (DNA): TGTGCCACAACTAGCGGGAGGGTCGCGAACACCGGGGAGCTGTTTTTT. As protein: CATTSGRVANTGELFF.

V is TRBV5-5 and J is TRBJ1-2; D perhaps matches TRBD1 (5 bases). The germline V and J ends were trimmed by 4 bases and 6 bases, with 16 bases remaining between them. This CDR3 has 14 residues. Per germline, CDR1 SGHKS and CDR2 YYEKEE (reference sequence). CDR3 sequence (DNA): TGTGCCAGCAGCCTGGGGGAGGGATGGGATGGCTACACCTTC. The encoded protein is CASSLGEGWDGYTF.

The V call is TRBV23-1, the J call TRBJ2-2; a weak D match, TRBD2 (6 bases). TRBV23-1 is assigned to the ORF class and has an uncertain function. The V end lost 0 bases, the J end lost 0 bases, and 8 bases lay between the germline ends. This CDR3 contains 16 residues. The CDR3 protein is CASSQSTGANTGELFF. CDR3 DNA: TGCGCCAGCAGTCAATCGACGGGGGCGAACACCGGGGAGCTGTTTTTT.

V usage is TRBV14 and J usage is TRBJ1-4; D remains unclear. The CDR3 sequence is 16 residues long. V was shortened by 3 bases and J by 5 bases, with 16 bases between the two germline ends. Germline V lookup: CDR1 SGHDN, CDR2 FVKESK. This chain's CDR3 is CASSQVSGSWNEKLFF. CDR3 sequence (DNA): TGTGCCAGCAGCCAGGTTTCGGGATCTTGGAATGAAAAACTGTTTTTT.

V usage is TRBV5-1 and J usage is TRBJ1-2; D gene unclear. Per the germline V gene, CDR1 is SGHRS and CDR2 is YFSETQ. V was clipped by 5 bases and J by 0 bases, with 14 bases between them. The CDR3 contains 15 residues. The chain's CDR3 is CASRVNPDSNYGYTF. For the CDR3, the DNA is TGCGCCAGCAGGGTAAATCCGGACTCTAACTATGGCTACACCTTC.

The table lists this clone with a few counts. The gene calls are TRBV7-9 and TRBJ1-2; no clear D. Trimming took off 2 bases at V and 4 bases at J, with 8 bases between the two ends. From germline, CDR1 is SEHNR and CDR2 FQNEAQ (reference sequence). The CDR3 totals 13 residues. The CDR3 loop reads CASSLKGGYGYTF. Here the CDR3 DNA reads TGTGCCAGCAGCTTAAAGGGTGGCTATGGCTACACCTTC.

The sample holds one count of this clone. The genes are TRBV9 and TRBJ1-2, with D hard to call. Trimming took 0 bases from V and 3 from J, leaving 15 bases between them. The CDR3 consists of 16 residues. CDR1 and CDR2 from the germline V gene are SGDLS and YYNGEE. CDR3 amino acids: CASSVDEGRGYYGYTF. In DNA form, the CDR3 reads TGTGCCAGCAGCGTAGACGAAGGGCGTGGGTACTATGGCTACACCTTC.

The chain carries TRBV9 and TRBJ1-5; no reliable D call. V was shortened by 1 base and J by 1 base, with 9 bases between the two germline ends. Germline V CDR1 and CDR2: SGDLS, YYNGEE. The CDR3 loop spans 15 amino acids. Here the CDR3 reads CASSVTGRSNQPQHF. CDR3 nucleotide sequence: TGTGCCAGCAGCGTAACGGGGAGGAGCAATCAGCCCCAGCATTTT.

The rearrangement links TRBV19 to TRBJ2-7; 7 nucleotides match TRBD1. The germline V gene has CDR1 LNHDA and CDR2 SQIVND (reference sequence). The CDR3 consists of 14 residues. V dropped 5 bases and J dropped 2; count of bases not matched to a gene: 6. CDR3 coding DNA: TGTGCCAGTAGTGGACAGGCATCTCCCTACGAGCAGTACTTC. It encodes CASSGQASPYEQYF. The full variable domain, its missing parts supplied by reference TRBV19 and TRBJ2-7, is DGGITQSPKYLFRKEGQNVTLSCEQNLNHDAMYWYRQDPGQGLRLIYYSQIVNDFQKGDIAEGYSVSREKKESFPLTVTSAQKNPTAFYLCASSGQASPYEQYFGPGTRLTVT.